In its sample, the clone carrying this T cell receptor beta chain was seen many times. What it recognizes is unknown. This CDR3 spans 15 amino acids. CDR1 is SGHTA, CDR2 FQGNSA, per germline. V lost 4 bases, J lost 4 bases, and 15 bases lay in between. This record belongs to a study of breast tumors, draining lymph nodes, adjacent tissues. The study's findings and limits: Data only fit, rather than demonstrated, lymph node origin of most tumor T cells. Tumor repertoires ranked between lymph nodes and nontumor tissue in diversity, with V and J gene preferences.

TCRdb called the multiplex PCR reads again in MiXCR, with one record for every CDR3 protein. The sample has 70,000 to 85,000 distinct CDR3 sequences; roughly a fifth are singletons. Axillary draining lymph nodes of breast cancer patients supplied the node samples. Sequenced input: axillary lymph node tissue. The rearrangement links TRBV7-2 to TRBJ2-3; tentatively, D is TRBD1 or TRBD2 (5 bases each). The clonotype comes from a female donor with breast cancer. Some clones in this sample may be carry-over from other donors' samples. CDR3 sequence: CASSSRGERPDTQYF. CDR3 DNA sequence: TGTGCCAGCAGCTCTAGGGGAGAGCGGCCAGATACGCAGTATTTT.